This entry is about one T cell receptor beta chain. Antigen unknown. TCR alpha and TCR beta cDNA libraries carrying sample barcodes and UMIs were produced by 5'RACE using constant-segment primers. TCRdb itself ran the 5' RACE reads through MiXCR, one entry per CDR3 protein. Among more than 350,000 distinct CDR3 sequences listed, 21% were seen once. The sample belongs to a study of T-cell memory formation after mild COVID-19. On the study more broadly: Largely, the TCR clusters proved donor specific.

The CDR3 totals 13 residues. V was pared by 4 bases and J by 1 base, with 8 bases between. The germline gives CDR1 LGHDT, CDR2 YNNKEL (reference sequence). Study-level points and caveats: Cross-reactive memory apparently joined, as some responding clones appeared in pre-infection memory. A second wave of clones peaked on day 37, and their SARS-CoV-2 specificity went unconfirmed.

J is TRBJ2-7 and V is TRBV3-1, with D hard to call. What was sequenced was PBMCs or a T cell subset sorted from them (not recorded which). This clonotype was sampled from an adult woman who had mild COVID-19 (a few samples of this study predate the infection). Cell type and time point are not known. This chain's CDR3 is CASSPWQSYEQYF. Here the CDR3 DNA reads TGTGCCAGCAGCCCCTGGCAGTCCTACGAGCAGTACTTC.